A selection of T cell receptor beta chains follows, all from one sample in a study of cytomegalovirus exposure and HLA in healthy donors. The protocol was immunoSEQ multiplex PCR, while the TCRdb copy is restricted to in-frame clones and leaves out a portion. The data show 180,000 or so clones, with roughly 85% seen just once and approximately 8.5% held by the top ten. Sequencing used PBMCs. The receptors here all came from a man younger than 35 in good health and CMV-seropositive. CDR3s include the opening cysteine and the closing phenylalanine or tryptophan. Fields, in order: clone size, D gene, V gene, J gene, CDR3 DNA, CDR3 protein. The D gene is left open where the match is weak. Not every row has a clone size; where given, it reads once, few, many or a size class.

NA,NA,TRBV9,TRBJ2-1,TGTGCCAGCAGCGTTGGGGGCGGCAATGAGCAGTTCTTC,CASSVGGGNEQFF
few,NA,TRBV7-3,TRBJ2-7,TGTGCCAGCAGCTTAAACAGGAACTACGAGCAGTACTTC,CASSLNRNYEQYF
NA,NA,TRBV11-2,TRBJ1-2,TGTGCCAGCAGCTTAGTACAGGGCTATGGCTACACCTTC,CASSLVQGYGYTF
NA,NA,TRBV25-1,TRBJ1-3,TGTGCCAGCAGTGGAGCGGTGAACACCATATATTTT,CASSGAVNTIYF
NA,TRBD2,TRBV19,TRBJ2-3,TGTGCCAGTTTTCCCGGGACTAGCGGGGGAATAAATACGCAGTATTTT,CASFPGTSGGINTQYF
many,NA,TRBV7-2,TRBJ2-3,TGTGCCAGCAGCTCCCCCGGGACTTTGGCGACAAATACGCAGTATTTT,CASSSPGTLATNTQYF
few,TRBD2,TRBV9,TRBJ2-5,TGTGCCAGCAGCCCTAGTCGGGGGGAGGAGACCCAGTACTTC,CASSPSRGEETQYF
NA,NA,TRBV27,TRBJ1-1,TGTGCCAGCAGCCCCGCCGGGGGATTGGGGATGAACACTGAAGCTTTCTTT,CASSPAGGLGMNTEAFF
NA,TRBD2,TRBV7-2,TRBJ2-5,TGTGCCAGCAGCTTAGGCGGGGGGCCGAAGACCCAGTACTTC,CASSLGGGPKTQYF
once,NA,TRBV5-1,TRBJ2-6,TGCGCCAGCAGCTTTCCGGGCTCTGGGGCCAACGTCCTGACTTTC,CASSFPGSGANVLTF
NA,TRBD1,TRBV23-1,TRBJ1-5,TGCGCCAGCAGTCCACCTGGTAGGGGGCCCCGTGCGTGCAATCAGCCCCAGCATTTT,CASSPPGRGPRACNQPQHF
NA,NA,TRBV21-1,TRBJ2-5,TGTGCCAGCAGCAAATCATGGGACAGGGTATGGGAGACCCAGTACTTC,CASSKSWDRVWETQYF
NA,NA,TRBV15,TRBJ1-1,TGTGCCACCAGCAGTCCGACAGTTATGAACACTGAAGCTTTCTTT,CATSSPTVMNTEAFF
NA,NA,TRBV25-1,TRBJ2-7,TGTGCCAGTACAGGGCTAACCTACGAGCAGTACTTC,CASTGLTYEQYF
NA,TRBD1,TRBV5-5,TRBJ2-7,TGTGCCAGCAGCTCCGGGACAGGGGGGTACGAGCAGTACTTC,CASSSGTGGYEQYF
NA,NA,TRBV7-9,TRBJ2-7,TGTGCCAGCAGCTTGCGGGACGAGGGCTCCTACGAGCAGTACTTC,CASSLRDEGSYEQYF
NA,NA,TRBV9,TRBJ2-5,TGTGCCAGCAGCGCTGAGGGGGAAGAGACCCAGTACTTC,CASSAEGEETQYF
NA,NA,TRBV27,TRBJ1-6,TGTGCCAGCAGTCCGAGGGTCCAGCATAATTCACCCCTCCACTTT,CASSPRVQHNSPLHF
NA,NA,TRBV23-1,TRBJ1-3,TGCGCCAGCAGTCAGCAGGGAAGGCGGCCGAGAAACACCATATATTTT,CASSQQGRRPRNTIYF
NA,TRBD1,TRBV5-6,TRBJ1-6,TGTGCCAGCAGCTTGTTGGGACAGGGAGGATATAATTCACCCCTCCACTTT,CASSLLGQGGYNSPLHF